Below, 13 T cell receptor beta chains from the same sample are listed, as sequenced in a study of T cells in localized non-small cell lung cancer. Repertoires were generated with immunoSEQ multiplex PCR, while TCRdb's copy carries only in-frame clones and drops some. The sample includes approximately 80,000 clones, approximately 80% of them seen just once. This material consisted of peripheral blood, taken before any cancer treatment. These TCRs come from an older female donor with stage I lung adenocarcinoma.

This chain uses TRBV4-2 with TRBJ2-3; 8 nucleotides agree with TRBD1. Trimming cost V 0 bases and J 4 bases; bases outside gene matches: 9. Germline V lookup: CDR1 LGHNA, CDR2 YNFKEQ. The length of the CDR3 is 17 residues. CDR3 protein: CASSQERGQGSADTQYF. CDR3 nucleotides: TGTGCCAGCAGCCAAGAGCGAGGACAGGGATCAGCAGATACGCAGTATTTT.

The genes are TRBV7-9 and TRBJ2-3; D remains ambiguous. This CDR3 has 14 amino acids. Trimming left V 7 bases short and J 2 bases short, with 13 bases between. From germline, CDR1 is SEHNR and CDR2 FQNEAQ (reference sequence). The CDR3 DNA reads TGTGCCAGCATTAAGGACCGATCCACAGATACGCAGTATTTT. Its protein is CASIKDRSTDTQYF.

This clone was picked up one time. The chain is built from TRBV4-1 and TRBJ2-5, with 12 nucleotides matching TRBD2. Germline V gene lookup returns CDR1 MGHRA and CDR2 YSYEKL. There are 17 residues in the CDR3. J gave up 5 bases and V 1 base, and 8 bases lay outside the gene matches. CDR3 loop: CASSQAGTSGLGETQYF. CDR3 bases: TGCGCCAGCAGCCAAGCGGGGACTAGCGGGCTGGGGGAGACCCAGTACTTC.

The J gene is TRBJ1-1, the V gene TRBV19; TRBD1 aligns across 9 bases. The germline gives CDR1 LNHDA, CDR2 SQIVND (reference sequence). The CDR3 spans 14 residues. The ends lost 8 bases at V and 4 bases at J; junction bases unmatched: 8. CDR3 amino acids: CASLQGAFGTEAFF. The CDR3 bases are TGTGCCAGTCTACAGGGGGCGTTTGGCACTGAAGCTTTCTTT.

The chain carries TRBV11-2 and TRBJ1-2; no definite D call. CDR1 is SGHAT, CDR2 FQNNGV, per germline. V was shortened by 3 bases and J by 4 bases, with 15 bases between the two germline ends. The CDR3 runs 15 residues. The CDR3 loop reads CASSFGVSSGYGYTF. The CDR3 nucleotides are TGTGCCAGCAGCTTTGGGGTATCCTCGGGCTATGGCTACACCTTC.

The rearrangement joins TRBV11-2 to TRBJ2-7; TRBD1 matches at 7 bases. The germline CDR1 and CDR2 sequences are SGHAT and FQNNGV. The CDR3 length is 15 residues. J gave up 4 bases and V 1 base, and 7 bases lay outside the gene matches. In DNA, the CDR3 is TGTGCCAGCAGCTTAGGACAGGGACCTCTATACGAGCAGTACTTC. Translation gives CASSLGQGPLYEQYF.

The CDR3 loop is CASSLVGQENEKLFF. CDR3 in DNA: TGCGCCAGCAGCTTGGTGGGACAGGAAAATGAAAAACTGTTTTTT. V is TRBV5-1 and J is TRBJ1-4, with 8 bases identical to TRBD1. The germline V gene encodes CDR1 SGHRS and CDR2 YFSETQ. There are 15 residues in the CDR3. V trimming: 0 bases; J trimming: 5 bases; junction bases outside the gene matches: 3. The full variable domain, rest sourced from reference TRBV5-1 and TRBJ1-4, is KAGVTQTPRYLIKTRGQQVTLSCSPISGHRSVSWYQQTPGQGLQFLFEYFSETQRNKGNFPGRFSGRQFSNSRSEMNVSTLELGDSALYLCASSLVGQENEKLFFGSGTQLSVL.

Sample share makes this clone medium-sized (0.01 to 0.1%). Here the CDR3 DNA reads TGTGCCACCAGCAGAGGGACAGGGGGCAATGAGCAGTTCTTC. As protein: CATSRGTGGNEQFF. This sequence joins TRBV15 and TRBJ2-1; 10 positions agree with TRBD1. The CDR3 loop spans 14 amino acids. J lost 6 bases, V lost 1 base, and 0 bases had no gene match. Germline-derived CDR1 and CDR2 are LNHNV and YYDKDF (reference sequence).

V gene TRBV6-1 combines with J gene TRBJ1-4; D perhaps matches TRBD1 (6 bases). This CDR3 region has 15 residues. Germline V gives CDR1 MNHNS, CDR2 SASEGT. V dropped 4 bases and J dropped 8 bases, with 17 bases sitting between them. CDR3 nucleotide sequence: TGTGCCAGCAGTGTAGCCGGACAGTTCGGGGAAAAACTGTTTTTT. As protein: CASSVAGQFGEKLFF.

This rearrangement joins TRBV2 to TRBJ1-2; D possibly corresponds to TRBD1 (5 bases). The length of the CDR3 is 15 residues. Per germline, CDR1 SNHLY and CDR2 FYNNEI. Trimming removed 4 bases at V and 1 base at J, with 13 bases between. CDR3 sequence: CASSGQGALNYGYTF. In DNA, the CDR3 is TGTGCCAGCAGTGGACAAGGGGCCCTTAACTATGGCTACACCTTC.

CDR3 nucleotides: TGTGCCAGCAGCTACCCGAGCGGGACCCAAGAGACCCAGTACTTC. Its protein product is CASSYPSGTQETQYF. The chain recombines TRBV5-5 with TRBJ2-5; 7 bases line up with TRBD2. The germline CDR1 and CDR2 sequences are SGHKS and YYEKEE (reference sequence). This CDR3 spans 15 amino acids. With V trimmed by 3 bases and J by 1 base, 6 bases remained unmatched.

This clone was recorded once. V and J are TRBV11-2 and TRBJ1-4, with D tentatively TRBD1 (5 bases). V was pared by 0 bases and J by 7 bases, with 9 bases between. CDR1 is SGHAT, CDR2 FQNNGV, per germline. This CDR3 comprises 14 residues. For the CDR3, the DNA is TGTGCCAGCAGCTTAGACCGGGGGAGTGAAAAACTGTTTTTT. It translates to CASSLDRGSEKLFF.

The chain links TRBV2 to TRBJ2-3; no clear D gene. This CDR3 spans 13 amino acids. Trimming took off 8 bases at V and 1 base at J, with 10 bases between the two ends. The germline V gene has CDR1 SNHLY and CDR2 FYNNEI. The CDR3 DNA reads as TGTGCCAGCGAGCCTAAGCGCACAGATACGCAGTATTTT. As protein: CASEPKRTDTQYF. Looking up the rest from reference TRBV2 and TRBJ2-3 gives the full variable domain: EPEVTQTPSHQVTQMGQEVILRCVPISNHLYFYWYRQILGQKVEFLVSFYNNEISEKSEIFDDQFSVERPDGSNFTLKIRSTKLEDSAMYFCASEPKRTDTQYFGPGTRLTVL.